This T cell receptor (beta chain) was found in a study of graft-versus-host responses after intestinal transplantation. Comments on this clone: Its antigen is unknown.

Clones were sequenced by immunoSEQ multiplex PCR, and TCRdb holds only the in-frame ones, with some missing. The sample lists approximately 85,000 clones, about 93% occurring once. The germline CDR1 and CDR2 sequences are LNHDA and SQIVND (reference sequence). The CDR3 runs 18 residues. J was trimmed by 4 bases and V by 3 bases; bases with no gene match: 6. The chain uses TRBV19 and TRBJ2-2, with TRBD2 identical over 15 bases. Sequencing used unstimulated CD8+ T cells sorted from spleen or lymph node cells, obtained before transplant. This receptor was identified in a human donor who was the organ donor for an intestinal transplant. The CDR3 DNA is TGTGCCAGTAGTATGTTTCCGGGACTAGCGGGAGGCACCGGGGAGCTGTTTTTT. It encodes CASSMFPGLAGGTGELFF.